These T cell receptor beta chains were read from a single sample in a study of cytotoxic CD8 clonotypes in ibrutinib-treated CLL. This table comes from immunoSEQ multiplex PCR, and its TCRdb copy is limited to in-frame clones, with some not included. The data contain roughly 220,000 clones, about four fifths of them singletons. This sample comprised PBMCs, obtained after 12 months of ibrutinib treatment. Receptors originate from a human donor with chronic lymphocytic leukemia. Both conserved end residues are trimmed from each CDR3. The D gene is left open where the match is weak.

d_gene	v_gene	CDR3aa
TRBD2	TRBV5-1	ASTWTSGATYEQY
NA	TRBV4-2	ASSQDSRSNQPQH
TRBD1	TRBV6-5	ASSYSRGRGSHEQY
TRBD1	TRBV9	ASSLRQGANSPLH
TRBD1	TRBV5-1	ASSYDRGQAGDTQY
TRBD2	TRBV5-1	ASSLAVLAGTPNQETQY
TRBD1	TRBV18	ASSLYRDSFYEQY
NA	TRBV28	ASSLPRYEQY
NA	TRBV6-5	ASSYSAANTGELF
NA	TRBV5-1	ASSLARLRETQY
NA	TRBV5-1	ASSLDGATYNEQF
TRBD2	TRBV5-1	ASSLAASGRQHYEQY
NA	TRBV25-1	ASSEFWPSEQY
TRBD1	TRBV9	ASSVAGQSNQPQH
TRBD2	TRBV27	ASSLRAGGYNEQF
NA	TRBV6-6	ASRQGWETQY
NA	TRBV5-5	ASSSTLPGPPRGTDTQY
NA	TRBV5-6	ASSLEGVTRLQTGELF
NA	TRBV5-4	ASSLFGQETQY
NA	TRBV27	ASSKRGYSGEQY
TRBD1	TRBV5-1	ASSLGGTETNSPLH
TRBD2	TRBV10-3	AISILAGTYEQY
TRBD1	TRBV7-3	ASSLAPRGQDEQY
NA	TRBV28	ASSLSTYEQY
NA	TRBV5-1	ASRELDGELF
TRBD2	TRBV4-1	ASSQPSGGPQETQY
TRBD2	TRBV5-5	ASSLRLAGSLRLEQY
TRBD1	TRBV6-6	ATNLRQGDGGEQY
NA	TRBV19	ASRKRGEDTEAF
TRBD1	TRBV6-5	ASSRQGAAYEQY
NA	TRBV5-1	ASSTQGFNTEAF
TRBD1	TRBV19	ASSPTGTGGIEQY
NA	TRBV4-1	ASSQDGGSPDEQF
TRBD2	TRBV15	ATAPGGPTDTQY
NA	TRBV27	ASSLNGLGYEQY
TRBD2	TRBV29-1	SVGAVAGITDTQY
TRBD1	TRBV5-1	ASSLLGQAPNTIY
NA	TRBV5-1	ASSLSRELF
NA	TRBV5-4	ASSPQRGRGTGELF
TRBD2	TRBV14	ASSDSGIGLNEQF
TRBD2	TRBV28	ASSYEREGGTSYEQY
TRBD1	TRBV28	ASSLIAGGSYEQY
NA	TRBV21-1	ASSKGAGWDQPQH
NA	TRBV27	ASSTIDRKAF
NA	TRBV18	ASSTTARGANVLT
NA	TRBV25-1	ASSDTPGDEQY
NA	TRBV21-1	ASSNGQGHEQY
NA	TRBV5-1	ASRVAENTGELF
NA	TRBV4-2	ASSLGGVTNTEAF
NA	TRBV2	ASGRPGYT
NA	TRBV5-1	ASSFSQGVPEQY
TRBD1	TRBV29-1	SVGTANQETQY
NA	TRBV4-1	ASSQGPARVLFEQF
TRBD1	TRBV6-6	ASRDRGRGTDTQY
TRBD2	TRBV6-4	ASSDLAGGTEQF
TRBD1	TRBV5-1	ATYKIPGQDYNEQF
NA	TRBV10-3	AISESGASNQPQH
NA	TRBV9	ASSVGPRRTDTQY
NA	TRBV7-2	ASSSTHYEQY